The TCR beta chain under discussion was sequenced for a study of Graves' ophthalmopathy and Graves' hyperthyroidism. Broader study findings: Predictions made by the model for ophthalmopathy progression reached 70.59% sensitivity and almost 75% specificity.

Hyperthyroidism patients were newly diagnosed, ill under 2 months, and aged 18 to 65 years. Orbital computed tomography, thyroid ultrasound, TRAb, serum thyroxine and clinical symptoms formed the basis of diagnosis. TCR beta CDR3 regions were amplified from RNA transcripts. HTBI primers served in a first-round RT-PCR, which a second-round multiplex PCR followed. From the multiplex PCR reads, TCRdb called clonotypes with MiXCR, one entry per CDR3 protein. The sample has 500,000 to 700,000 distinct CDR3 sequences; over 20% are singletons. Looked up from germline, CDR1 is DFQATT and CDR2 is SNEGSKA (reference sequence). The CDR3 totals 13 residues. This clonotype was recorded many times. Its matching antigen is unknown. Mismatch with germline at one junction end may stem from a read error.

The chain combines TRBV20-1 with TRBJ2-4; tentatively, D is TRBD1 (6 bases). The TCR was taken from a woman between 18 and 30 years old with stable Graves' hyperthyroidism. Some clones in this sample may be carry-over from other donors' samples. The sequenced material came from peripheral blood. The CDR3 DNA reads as TGCAGTGCCGAAGACCACAGGGCTTACATTAAGTACTTC. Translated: CSAEDHRAYIKYF.